One and the same sample provided the 17 T cell receptor beta chains below, sequenced in a study of cytomegalovirus exposure and HLA in healthy donors. The PCR ran on 60 Vbeta and 13 Jbeta primers. Using immunoSEQ multiplex PCR, the repertoire was profiled, and TCRdb retains in-frame clones only, with some absent. The table has around 130,000 clones, approximately 72% seen once. The sample taken for sequencing was PBMCs. These receptors were obtained from a human donor in good health.

The J gene is TRBJ2-5, the V gene TRBV5-1; TRBD1 aligns across 9 bases. The J call may be incorrect, as the DNA end agrees better with TRBJ2-7. The CDR3 sequence is 16 residues long. Germline CDR1 SGHRS, CDR2 YFSETQ. The CDR3 spells CASSLAGTGIPYEQYF. The CDR3, as DNA: TGCGCCAGCAGCTTGGCCGGGACAGGGATTCCCTACGAGCAGTACTTC.

V gene TRBV10-3 combines with J gene TRBJ2-3; D is perhaps TRBD2 (6 bases). Germline lookup yields CDR1 ENHRY and CDR2 SYGVKD. The CDR3 is 14 amino acids. V shed 10 bases and J shed 0 bases, with 14 bases lying between them. The CDR3 DNA reads TGTGCCACCACCGTGGGGACTAGCACAGATACGCAGTATTTT. Its protein is CATTVGTSTDTQYF.

The chain carries TRBV18 and TRBJ2-5; 14 bases match TRBD2. CDR3 size: 16 residues. The J segment lost 5 bases and the V segment lost 0 bases, leaving 2 bases of the junction unmatched. Germline assignment: CDR1 KGHSH and CDR2 LQKENI. CDR3 sequence reads: CASSPPGLAGDETQYF. For the CDR3, the DNA is TGTGCCAGCTCACCACCGGGACTAGCGGGAGATGAGACCCAGTACTTC.

This rearrangement joins TRBV5-4 to TRBJ2-2, with D possibly matching TRBD2 (5 bases). Germline V gives CDR1 SGHNT, CDR2 YYREEE (reference sequence). The CDR3 has 16 amino acids. Trimming left V 0 bases short and J 5 bases short, with 14 bases between. CDR3 sequence reads: CASSLGTAAVTGELFF. CDR3 bases: TGTGCCAGCAGCTTGGGGACTGCGGCGGTGACCGGGGAGCTGTTTTTT.

This clone has more than one count but fewer than ten. CDR3 region: CASSVTGVLNTEAFF. CDR3 DNA sequence: TGTGCCAGCAGTGTCACAGGGGTTCTAAACACTGAAGCTTTCTTT. The rearrangement links TRBV28 to TRBJ1-1; 7 bases line up with TRBD1. The V gene's germline CDR1 is MDHEN and CDR2 SYDVKM. The CDR3 is made up of 15 amino acids. The junction had 8 bases not matched to a gene; V was cut back by 5 bases and J by 2 bases. Together with reference TRBV28 and TRBJ1-1, the CDR3 gives the full variable domain: DVKVTQSSRYLVKRTGEKVFLECVQDMDHENMFWYRQDPGLGLRLIYFSYDVKMKEKGDIPEGYSVSREKKERFSLILESASTNQTSMYLCASSVTGVLNTEAFFGQGTRLTVV.

This rearrangement joins TRBV7-2 to TRBJ1-2, with 9 bases identical to TRBD1. The junction had 8 bases not matched to a gene; V was cut back by 5 bases and J by 4 bases. The germline V gene encodes CDR1 SGHTA and CDR2 FQGNSA. The CDR3 loop spans 15 amino acids. CDR3 nucleotide sequence: TGTGCCAGCAGCGCCGAGGGACAGGGAACCTATGGCTACACCTTC. Translating it yields CASSAEGQGTYGYTF.

The rearrangement uses TRBV6-4 and TRBJ2-1; unclear D gene. The CDR3 runs 13 residues. Germline CDR1 is MRHNA and CDR2 is SNTAGT. V gave up 4 bases and J gave up 0 bases, with 4 bases separating them. DNA of the CDR3: TGTGCCAGCAGTGCGGGCTCCTACAATGAGCAGTTCTTC. Protein sequence: CASSAGSYNEQFF.

This sequence joins TRBV28 and TRBJ2-7, with TRBD1 matching over 7 bases. The CDR3 is 14 residues long. Per germline, CDR1 MDHEN and CDR2 SYDVKM. V lost 3 bases to trimming and J lost 2 bases; unmatched junction nucleotides: 4. The CDR3 loop reads CASSFPGGTYEQYF. The CDR3 region has the DNA TGTGCCAGCAGTTTCCCAGGGGGAACCTACGAGCAGTACTTC.

This clone was found a few times. This chain uses TRBV30 with TRBJ2-1; TRBD2 aligns across 11 bases. In germline, CDR1 is GTSNPN, CDR2 SVGIG (reference sequence). This CDR3 is built from 15 residues. J lost 6 bases, V lost 0 bases, and 4 bases had no gene match. CDR3 loop: CAWSVGTSGLNEQFF. CDR3 nucleotide sequence: TGTGCCTGGAGTGTCGGGACTAGCGGACTCAATGAGCAGTTCTTC.

The chain links TRBV9 to TRBJ2-7; TRBD1 matches 7 bases. Looked up from germline, CDR1 is SGDLS and CDR2 is YYNGEE. The CDR3 sequence is 13 residues long. V lost 4 bases to trimming and J lost 5 bases; unmatched junction nucleotides: 6. The CDR3 region is CASSLDRVHEQYF. DNA for the CDR3: TGTGCCAGCAGCCTCGACAGGGTGCACGAGCAGTACTTC.

This chain links TRBV7-8 with TRBJ2-7, with 8 bases identical to TRBD2. The germline V gene encodes CDR1 SGHVS and CDR2 FQNEAQ. V shed 5 bases, J shed 3 bases, and the junction held 24 bases outside the gene matches. This CDR3 spans 20 amino acids. This CDR3 reads CASSRGDLSGASPVLYEQYF. CDR3 coding DNA: TGTGCCAGCAGCCGAGGCGATCTTAGCGGGGCAAGTCCAGTACTCTACGAGCAGTACTTC.

The genes are TRBV4-1 and TRBJ2-1, with 9 bases identical to TRBD1. V shed 6 bases, J shed 8 bases, and the junction held 11 bases outside the gene matches. The CDR3 contains 15 residues. From germline, CDR1 is MGHRA and CDR2 YSYEKL. This CDR3 is CASRRTGERSHEQFF. Written as DNA, the CDR3 is TGCGCCAGCAGGAGGACAGGGGAGAGGAGCCATGAGCAGTTCTTC.

The V call is TRBV19, the J call TRBJ1-2, with a possible D match to TRBD1 (5 bases). With 5 bases removed from V and 5 bases from J, the gap between germline ends came to 12 bases. CDR1 is LNHDA, CDR2 SQIVND, per germline (reference sequence). The length of the CDR3 is 13 residues. CDR3 DNA: TGTGCCAGTAGTCCGGGACTGGGGTATGGCTACACCTTC. The encoded protein is CASSPGLGYGYTF.

V usage is TRBV13 and J usage is TRBJ1-6; 7 bases agree with TRBD1. The germline gives CDR1 PRHDT, CDR2 FYEKMQ (reference sequence). The CDR3 contains 16 residues. The V segment lost 4 bases and the J segment 5 bases; nucleotides outside the gene matches: 8. The CDR3 DNA is TGTGCCAGCAGCTCGTACCGGGACAGAAATAATTCACCCCTCCACTTT. Its translation: CASSSYRDRNNSPLHF.

This clone has only a few counts. The chain joins TRBV7-2 to TRBJ2-1; possible D gene TRBD2, 7 bases. V was clipped by 2 bases and J by 8 bases, with 16 bases between them. CDR1 is SGHTA, CDR2 FQGNSA, per germline. This CDR3 comprises 15 residues. CDR3 nucleotide sequence: TGTGCCAGCAGCTTAAGGGGGGGCGTGGCTGATGAGCAGTTCTTC. Translation gives CASSLRGGVADEQFF.

The chain links TRBV5-6 to TRBJ2-1, with a tentative D call TRBD1 (5 bases). The CDR3 sequence is 15 residues long. V lost 5 bases and J lost 1, with 13 bases in between. Germline assignment: CDR1 SGHDT and CDR2 YYEEEE. The DNA for the CDR3 is TGTGCCAGCAGTAGGGGCACTCGGTCCTACAATGAGCAGTTCTTC. Protein sequence: CASSRGTRSYNEQFF. Full variable domain (rest looked up from reference TRBV5-6 and TRBJ2-1): DAGVTQSPTHLIKTRGQQVTLRCSPKSGHDTVSWYQQALGQGPQFIFQYYEEEERQRGNFPDRFSGHQFPNYSSELNVNALLLGDSALYLCASSRGTRSYNEQFFGPGTRLTVL.

The V gene is TRBV6-6, the J gene TRBJ2-7, with D maybe TRBD2 (6 bases). The CDR3 totals 14 residues. V lost 6 bases, J lost 2 bases, and 14 bases lay in between. The germline gives CDR1 MNHNY, CDR2 SVGAGI (reference sequence). The CDR3 loop is CASRRASATYEQYF. CDR3 coding DNA: TGTGCCAGCAGGAGGGCTAGCGCGACCTACGAGCAGTACTTC.